The entry below gives a single T cell receptor (beta chain) sequence along with its context. Its antigen is as yet unknown. This sample was included in a study of identical twins. Study results and caveats: Zero-insertion analyses might be partly confounded by invariant T cells like MAIT and iNKT. Out-of-frame alpha sequences shared by twins were enriched for low generation probability. Insertions were reduced in abundant cord blood beta clonotypes but not in memory repertoires.

MiXCR was run by TCRdb on the 5' RACE reads, yielding one entry per CDR3 protein. Of more than 400,000 distinct CDR3 sequences listed, 15% are singletons. V gave up 6 bases and J gave up 2 bases; unmatched junction bases: 10. The CDR3 length is 16 residues. The germline CDR1 and CDR2 sequences are DFQATT and SNEGSKA (reference sequence). In addition, the sample was reused for a study of yellow fever vaccine responses in identical twins. From that study: Reported findings indicate that twins' vaccine T cell responses seemed partially convergent, partially personalized.

Sequencing was performed on CD4+ T cells sorted from blood. The TCR sequence derives from a woman between 18 and 29 years old in good health. The V call is TRBV20-1, the J call TRBJ1-6, with 7 bases fitting TRBD1. The CDR3 region has the DNA TGCAGTGCCCAAATTACAGGGGTTACCTATAATTCACCCCTCCACTTT. Translating gives CSAQITGVTYNSPLHF.